Described below is a single TCR beta chain sequence and its context. The antigen remains undetermined. This record comes from a study of shared clonotypes between healthy human individuals. Trimming removed 0 bases from V and 0 bases from J, with 19 bases in between. The CDR3 loop spans 20 amino acids. CDR1 and CDR2 from the germline V gene are SGHNT and YYREEE (reference sequence). Points from the study as a whole: Of the naive CD4 clonotypes, around 5% were shared across several donors. Estimated richness values were generally larger in naive subsets than in memory subsets. Rarefaction exposed incomplete sorted-subset sequencing despite large depth.

Produced via immunoSEQ multiplex PCR; TCRdb's table is partial and in-frame only. The repertoire holds 2.3 million or so clones, with about 92% as singletons. The chain has TRBV5-4 and TRBJ2-6; D not certain. This receptor was taken from a man aged 18 to 30 in good health. Some clones in this sample may be carry-over from other donors' samples. Material for sequencing was naive CD4+ T cells from PBMCs. Subset meaning: CD45RA+ positively selected. The CDR3 bases are TGTGCCAGCAGCTTGGGGTTGGGCCAGATTGGGCCCTCTGGGGCCAACGTCCTGACTTTC. This translates into CASSLGLGQIGPSGANVLTF.